This entry is about one T cell receptor (beta chain). The antigen is not known. The primer mix had 60 Vbeta and 13 Jbeta primers. Sequencing used immunoSEQ multiplex PCR; TCRdb keeps in-frame clones, though not all of them. The repertoire holds more than 80,000 clones, with about three quarters as singletons. The sample belongs to a study of cytomegalovirus exposure and HLA in healthy donors. General study points: Sequencing likely caused a cluster of highly shared sequence variants.

It was healthy bone marrow donors who served as donors. The germline V gene has CDR1 SGHRS and CDR2 YFSETQ. Trimming took off 4 bases at V and 0 bases at J, with 10 bases between the two ends. This CDR3 spans 14 amino acids. The TCR was taken from a human donor in good health. The genes are TRBV5-1 and TRBJ1-1; no firm D call. The sample was PBMCs. The chain's CDR3 is CASSETNMNTEAFF. The CDR3 DNA reads TGCGCCAGCAGCGAGACAAACATGAACACTGAAGCTTTCTTT. Supplemented by reference TRBV5-1 and TRBJ1-1, the full variable domain reads KAGVTQTPRYLIKTRGQQVTLSCSPISGHRSVSWYQQTPGQGLQFLFEYFSETQRNKGNFPGRFSGRQFSNSRSEMNVSTLELGDSALYLCASSETNMNTEAFFGQGTRLTVV.